This TCR beta chain was recorded in a study of cytomegalovirus exposure and HLA in healthy donors (TCRdb year 2017). Broadly, across the study: According to an earlier analysis of several hundred of the donors, some 180 million T cells yielded 120 million or so unique TCR beta sequences and 276 Gb of sequence data. An early release covering roughly 640 HLA-typed donors comprised 250 to 350 gigabases of sequencing data and around 85 million unique TCR sequences. The genetic ancestry cluster associated with self-reported Caucasian donors included 81% of the roughly 400 genotyped donors. The study aimed to test whether signatures of past pathogen exposure could be identified by cataloging public T cell receptors. The study profiled the T cell repertoires of hundreds of subjects by immunosequencing and related them to cytomegalovirus serostatus. In addition to the first cohort of 666 subjects, a separate validation cohort of some 120 different subjects was used. High-throughput TCR immunosequencing, statistical association of individual TCRs with disease status, and machine learning were combined to predict cytomegalovirus infection status. To study patterns of TCR occurrence, a later analysis re-analyzed previously published TCR beta repertoires from 550 to 800 donors and added high-resolution HLA genotyping. Rather than drawing on any new phenotypic data, the later analysis identified candidate immune exposures from TCR beta sequences and the way those sequences occurred across donors. In an earlier analysis of over 550 of the donors, high-throughput TCR beta sequencing was used to judge whether each TCR beta V gene segment behaved as functional or pseudogenic. Donor age, sex, ethnicity and CMV serostatus were compiled alongside the repertoire data. A later genetic analysis used genome-wide SNP genotypes for about 65% of the 666 donors, treating that subset as a discovery cohort. All discovery cohort repertoires had been generated using a single sequencing platform. Class I and class II HLA loci were covered by the typing at four-digit resolution. Typing coverage varied by locus: about 629-630 donors for A, B, C, DRB1 and DQB1; roughly 510 for DQA1; around 570 for DPA1; 400 to 480 for DPB1. Four to six DR-DQ haplotypes were handled as single units for association and clustering because linkage in the cohort was strong. Among about 390 genotyped donors of the cohort, an average of about 240,000 unique TCR beta nucleotide sequences were sequenced per donor, around 20% of them non-productive.

Summary of the overall study and its limitations: The presence/absence analyses assumed that sequencing depth was roughly uniform across donors, and that assumption may not be true. When HLA alleles, especially DR and DQ, strongly co-occurred, attributing TCR associations to individual alleles was difficult. A cluster of highly shared sequence variants was judged likely to be a technical artifact of the sequencing pipeline. Correlated functional status among segregating V segments might reflect linkage disequilibrium, but an unknown experimental factor could not be ruled out. Broadly in line with IMGT annotations, most TCR beta V segments showed up in productive rearrangements about 90% or about 30% of the time in an earlier analysis of several hundred of the donors. In a later analysis, most CMV-associated TCR beta chains were found to appear HLA-restricted, with HLA associations seemingly driven largely by CMV exposure. Across donors, most TCR sequences were observed very rarely, whereas some public TCRs were present in many individuals. Compared with equally common non-associated chains, HLA-associated TCR beta chains in a later analysis were more clonally expanded and had lower generation probabilities. For the cohort, immune exposure information was limited to CMV serostatus. In a later analysis, some 18,000 TCR beta sequences were associated with specific HLA alleles at a false discovery rate of 0.05. A further reported finding was that TCR beta sequences accurately predicted the HLA-A and HLA-B alleles for most subjects in the first cohort. It was suggested by the authors that the approach could potentially be generalized to other disease states and immunological phenotypes. In a later genetic analysis, a missense DCLRE1C variant was associated with V-gene and J-gene trimming of TCR beta chains, and the association was replicated in an independent cohort. The study listed approximately 150 TCR beta chains as associated with cytomegalovirus. In a later analysis, several top co-occurrence clusters were reported to appear linked to parvovirus B19, influenza, CMV and Epstein-Barr virus. Three of the identified cytomegalovirus-associated TCR beta chains were confirmed in vitro to be specific for cytomegalovirus antigens. A later analysis found that TCR association rates varied across HLA loci, with DRB1 alleles showing the most associated TCRs and HLA-C alleles the fewest. Some IMGT-functional V segments, including TRBV6-2 and TRBV6-3, could not be told apart with the 87-base-pair reads, so those segments were excluded. Because counts were too low, roughly 18 rarely observed V segments, including chromosome 9 orphons, were left out of the earlier analysis of about 500 of the donors. In both the original and validation cohorts, the classifier was reported to diagnose cytomegalovirus status with high specificity and sensitivity. Because HLA typing was unavailable for some donors at each locus, only the typed subset was used in association tests. In a later genetic analysis, fewer N-insertions in productive TCRs were reported among donors in an Asian-associated ancestry cluster than the approximately 670-donor mean. This cohort had only TCR beta chains sequenced, and the lack of alpha or paired-chain data limited which features could be detected.

In total, over 600 healthy bone marrow donors made up the cohort. At the time of sampling, all cohort members were nominally healthy, though unrecorded immune exposures were likely present. The donor tested CMV seronegative, placing the donor among the roughly 350 seronegative members of the cohort. Each donor provided a peripheral blood sample, and peripheral blood mononuclear cells were used for TCR beta sequencing. Genomic DNA extraction from the blood cell samples was performed with the Qiagen DNeasy Blood Extraction Kit. The method was the immunoSEQ multiplex PCR assay. For the multiplex PCR, a mixture combining 60 forward primers for TCR Vbeta segments and 13 reverse primers for TCR Jbeta segments was used. A multiplex PCR assay on genomic DNA amplified the CDR3 region of rearranged TCR beta genes. The amplified TCR beta libraries were sequenced on the Illumina HiSeq System as 87-base-pair reads. In the authors' own workflow: Across the 670 or so repertoires, a later analysis counted 75 million to 90 million unique TCR beta chains, roughly 11 million of which were shared by at least two donors. To remove PCR and sequencing errors, raw reads were error-corrected and collapsed into unique sequences using a nearest-neighbor algorithm that merged closely related sequences. CDR3 sequences were aligned to IMGT reference sequences to assign V, D and J gene segments. Each retained sequence needed at least a six-nucleotide match to both a V gene segment and a J gene segment. Rearrangements were called productive when the CDR3 lacked stop codons and stayed in frame with V and J; all others were non-productive. CDR3 was defined by IMGT convention, running from the second conserved V-encoded cysteine to the conserved J-encoded phenylalanine. In an earlier analysis of 587 of the donors, sequences lacking an unambiguous match to a single V gene segment were excluded. An earlier analysis of some 500 of the donors classified V segments as functional when productive rearrangements were above 56.7% and as segregating when the standard deviation between donors was above 5%. To diagnose cytomegalovirus status from the catalog of TCR beta chain sequences, a statistical classification framework was built. V and J gene assignment, in a later analysis, came from comparing TCR nucleotide sequences with IMGT/GENE-DB human TR gene sequences. A later analysis assigned CDR3 sequences and most-parsimonious VDJ recombination scenarios with the TCRdist pipeline. In a later analysis, every TCR beta chain was defined by the combination of its CDR3 amino acid sequence and its V-gene family, and reads without a unique V-gene family were dropped. In a later analysis, around 600 highly shared, low-generation-probability nucleotide sequences were removed to address suspected cross-contamination and a sequencing artifact. For each public chain, a later analysis derived a clonal expansion index from normalized ranks of inferred template counts within each repertoire. In a later analysis, generation probabilities were computed using a VDJ recombination model fitted to out-of-frame rearrangements, and the results were checked against IGoR. Hypergeometric tests were used in a later analysis to score TCR-TCR, TCR-HLA and TCR-CMV co-occurrence, with a repertoire-size bias correction applied to the TCR pairs. In a later analysis, false discovery rates were estimated by permuting HLA or CMV assignments 20 times. In a later analysis, co-occurring TCRs were grouped with DBSCAN, and TCRdist sequence similarity was added when clustering was performed within HLA-allele-positive subsets. Repertoires with fewer than 30,000 or more than 120,000 public chains, plus five repertoires with anomalous nucleotide sharing, were excluded from co-occurrence clustering. TCRdb took over this immuneACCESS table, retaining in-frame rearrangements with V and J assigned. Such tables are incomplete; in checked studies, under half of the missing clones stem from an unresolved V gene, and the remainder is unexplained. Clonal size and the V and J genes are those of that table, whereas D and trimming came from the DNA. This sample comprises approximately 150,000 clones, around four fifths of them detected only once. The ten largest clones represent around 1.3% of the sample.

With regard to this clone: Its recognized antigen is unknown. No much larger clone exists at a distance of one base, and base qualities are not known.

V trim: 0 bases; J trim: 2 bases; unmatched bases: 3. Spanning cysteine to phenylalanine, the CDR3 consists of 16 amino acids. Of all the DNA, just the CDR3 is kept, 48 bases in frame from base 1. The germline V gene yields SGHAT for CDR1 and FQNNGV for CDR2. The TCR originated in a woman between 45 and 60 years old in good health and CMV-seronegative. This receptor chain uses TRBV11-2 and TRBJ2-5; a stretch of 10 junction bases matches TRBD2. Sequenced material: PBMCs. The CDR3 has the sequence CASSLEGTSEQETQYF. The DNA sequence is as follows: TGTGCCAGCAGCTTAGAGGGGACTAGCGAACAAGAGACCCAGTACTTC.